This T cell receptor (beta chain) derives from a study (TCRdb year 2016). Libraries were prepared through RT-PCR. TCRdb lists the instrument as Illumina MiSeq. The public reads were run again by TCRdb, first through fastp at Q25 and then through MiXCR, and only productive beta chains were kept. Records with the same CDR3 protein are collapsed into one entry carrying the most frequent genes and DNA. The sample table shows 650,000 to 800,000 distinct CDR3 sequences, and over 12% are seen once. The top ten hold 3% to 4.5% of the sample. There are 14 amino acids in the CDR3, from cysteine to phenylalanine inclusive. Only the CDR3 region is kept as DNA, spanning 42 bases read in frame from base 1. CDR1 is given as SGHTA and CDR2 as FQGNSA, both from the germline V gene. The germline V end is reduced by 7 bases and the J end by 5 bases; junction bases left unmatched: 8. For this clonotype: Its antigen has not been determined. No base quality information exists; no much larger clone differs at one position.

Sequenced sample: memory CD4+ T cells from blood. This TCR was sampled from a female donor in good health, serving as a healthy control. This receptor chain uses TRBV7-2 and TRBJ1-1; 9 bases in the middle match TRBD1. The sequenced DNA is TGTGCCAGCATCCGAGTGACAGGGGGGACTGAAGCTTTCTTT. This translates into CASIRVTGGTEAFF.